The T cell receptor beta chain under discussion was sequenced for a study of blood T cell repertoires in COVID-19. Looking at the study overall: From the United States, Italy and Spain came samples of acute and convalescent COVID-19. The analysed material was cDNA or gDNA that came from T cells, B-cell-depleted T cells, or PBMCs.

This CDR3 has 16 residues. Losses at the gene ends were 0 bases for V and 9 bases for J; bases not matched to a gene: 10. The V gene's germline CDR1 is SGDLS and CDR2 YYNGEE. How the authors handled the data: Amplification from reference gene primers served as the basis for estimated nucleated cell counts. Clones were read by immunoSEQ multiplex PCR, and TCRdb kept only the in-frame ones, dropping some. V and J calls and clone size are copied from that table; D and trimming were computed from the DNA. The data contain some 77,000 clones, around 85% of them singletons. The sequenced material came from peripheral blood. The sequence came from a man aged 25 to 40 with acute or convalescent COVID-19. The chain joins TRBV9 to TRBJ2-1; 9 positions match TRBD2. The CDR3 is CASSVGSVAGAGEQFF. CDR3 in DNA: TGTGCCAGCAGCGTAGGATCGGTAGCGGGAGCAGGTGAGCAGTTCTTC.